The 23 T cell receptor beta chains given below trace back to one sample, sequenced in a study of long-term antiretroviral therapy in people with HIV. The assay, immunoSEQ v3.0, was run at survey level. Generated by immunoSEQ multiplex PCR, the TCRdb table keeps only in-frame clones and is missing some. The table has some 25,000 clones, 70% to 85% seen once. Sequencing used unsorted PBMCs, obtained 0.7 years before starting antiretroviral therapy. The receptors originated from a man between 25 and 39 years old with HIV.

The chain uses TRBV7-2 and TRBJ1-3, with unresolved D. CDR3 length: 22 residues. CDR1 and CDR2 (germline): SGHTA, FQGNSA. V gave up 0 bases and J gave up 0 bases, with 27 bases separating them. The CDR3 nucleotides are TGTGCCAGCAGCTTAGCACGCTTGGGCAGAGCCCTTACAGTAGACTCTGGAAACACCATATATTTT. Its translation: CASSLARLGRALTVDSGNTIYF. Using reference TRBV7-2 and TRBJ1-3 for the parts outside the CDR3, the full variable domain is GAGVSQSPSNKVTEKGKDVELRCDPISGHTALYWYRQSLGQGLEFLIYFQGNSAPDKSGLPSDRFSAERTGGSVSTLTIQRTQQEDSAVYLCASSLARLGRALTVDSGNTIYFGEGSWLTVV.

V and J are TRBV13 and TRBJ1-1, with D possibly matching TRBD1 (6 bases). V was cut by 4 bases and J by 7 bases, with 19 bases left in between. Per the germline V gene, CDR1 is PRHDT and CDR2 is FYEKMQ (reference sequence). This CDR3 is built from 15 residues. CDR3 DNA sequence: TGTGCCAGCAGCTCGACACAGGGAGAGGGAGGTGAAGCTTTCTTT. Its translation is CASSSTQGEGGEAFF. The entire variable domain, with the rest obtained from reference TRBV13 and TRBJ1-1, is as follows: AAGVIQSPRHLIKEKRETATLKCYPIPRHDTVYWYQQGPGQDPQFLISFYEKMQSDKGSIPDRFSAQQFSDYHSELNMSSLELGDSALYFCASSSTQGEGGEAFFGQGTRLTVV.

The rearrangement uses TRBV27 and TRBJ2-5; D not resolved. The V end lost 5 bases, the J end lost 5 bases, and 15 bases lay between the germline ends. The CDR3 runs 14 residues. The V gene's germline CDR1 is MNHEY and CDR2 SMNVEV (reference sequence). The CDR3 sequence: CASSPSLSGETQYF. The CDR3, as DNA: TGTGCCAGCAGTCCAAGCCTCTCCGGGGAGACCCAGTACTTC.

The rearrangement joins TRBV11-3 to TRBJ1-1, with a possible D match to TRBD1 (5 bases). The V gene's germline CDR1 is SGHNT and CDR2 YENEEA. The V gene lost 4 bases and the J gene lost 1 base, with 7 bases spanning the gap. The CDR3 runs to 13 residues. This CDR3 is CASSWGGNTEAFF. The CDR3 coding sequence is TGTGCCAGCAGCTGGGGGGGGAACACTGAAGCTTTCTTT.

This rearrangement joins TRBV11-2 to TRBJ2-1; no reliable D call. V was trimmed by 0 bases and J by 5 bases, leaving 14 bases between them. Germline CDR1 and CDR2: SGHAT and FQNNGV. This CDR3 has 16 residues. CDR3 coding DNA: TGTGCCAGCAGCTTAGAGAGAGAGTATTTTCACAATGAGCAGTTCTTC. It specifies CASSLEREYFHNEQFF.

The rearrangement links TRBV19 to TRBJ2-6; 7 nucleotides match TRBD2. The germline V gene has CDR1 LNHDA and CDR2 SQIVND (reference sequence). CDR3 length equals 17 residues. The V and J ends lost 3 bases and 0 bases, in that order; junction bases with no gene match: 5. The CDR3: CASSMRGLGSGANVLTF. Written as DNA, the CDR3 is TGTGCCAGTAGTATGCGGGGGTTGGGCTCTGGGGCCAACGTCCTGACTTTC. Combining the CDR3 with reference TRBV19 and TRBJ2-6 gives the whole variable domain DGGITQSPKYLFRKEGQNVTLSCEQNLNHDAMYWYRQDPGQGLRLIYYSQIVNDFQKGDIAEGYSVSREKKESFPLTVTSAQKNPTAFYLCASSMRGLGSGANVLTFGAGSRLTVL.

This clone has only one observation. V and J are TRBV27 and TRBJ2-1; D unresolved. CDR3 length equals 14 residues. V lost 6 bases and J lost 0, with 9 bases in between. CDR1 is MNHEY, CDR2 SMNVEV, per germline (reference sequence). The CDR3 protein is CASSPKSSYNEQFF. As DNA, the CDR3 is TGTGCCAGCAGCCCAAAGAGCTCCTACAATGAGCAGTTCTTC.

This chain joins TRBV5-8 and TRBJ2-5, with TRBD1 matching 9 bases. After removal of 7 bases from V and 6 bases from J, the junction contained 7 bases not matched to a gene. Germline V gives CDR1 SGHTS, CDR2 YDEGEE. This CDR3 is built from 13 residues. CDR3 DNA: TGTGCCAGCGCGGGACAGGGTCTAAAGACCCAGTACTTC. Translation: CASAGQGLKTQYF.

The rearrangement uses TRBV4-1 and TRBJ1-5, with TRBD1 matching 8 bases. V lost 5 bases, J lost 4 bases, and 4 bases stayed unmatched. The CDR3 consists of 14 residues. Germline values: CDR1 MGHRA, CDR2 YSYEKL. Here the CDR3 reads CASSSQGGNQPQHF. The DNA of the CDR3 is TGCGCCAGCAGCTCACAGGGGGGAAATCAGCCCCAGCATTTT.

The chain recombines TRBV6-5 with TRBJ2-5, with TRBD1 matching 10 bases. After removal of 0 bases from V and 4 bases from J, the junction contained 5 bases not matched to a gene. There are 16 residues in the CDR3. Germline V CDR1 and CDR2: MNHEY, SVGAGI. CDR3 bases: TGTGCCAGCAGTTACTCGGGGACAGGGGTGGGAGAGACCCAGTACTTC. Translating it yields CASSYSGTGVGETQYF.

The rearrangement joins TRBV12-5 to TRBJ1-3; D is unresolved. Per the germline V gene, CDR1 is LGHNT and CDR2 is FRNRAP. The V and J ends lost 0 bases and 0 bases respectively, with 15 bases between them. The CDR3 is made up of 18 amino acids. CDR3 sequence (DNA): TGTGCTAGTGGTTTGGTCGTCGGTCAGGAGAACTCTGGAAACACCATATATTTT. Residues: CASGLVVGQENSGNTIYF.

The V and J genes are TRBV6-6 and TRBJ2-5; weak D call: TRBD1 (6 bases). The CDR3 extends over 15 amino acids. Trimming removed 11 bases from V and 3 bases from J, with 22 bases in between. Germline V CDR1 and CDR2: MNHNY, SVGAGI (reference sequence). CDR3: CASIDRTHSEETQYF. The CDR3 DNA sequence: TGTGCCTCCATCGACAGGACCCATTCCGAAGAGACCCAGTACTTC.

The V call is TRBV28, the J call TRBJ2-1; D is uncertain. Trimming stripped 5 bases from V and 8 bases from J, with 13 bases between. The germline gives CDR1 MDHEN, CDR2 SYDVKM. The CDR3 totals 13 residues. The CDR3 DNA follows: TGTGCCAGCAGTGTTTACGGAAGAGATGAGCAGTTCTTC. Its translation is CASSVYGRDEQFF. Based on the CDR3 plus reference TRBV28 and TRBJ2-1, the full variable domain is DVKVTQSSRYLVKRTGEKVFLECVQDMDHENMFWYRQDPGLGLRLIYFSYDVKMKEKGDIPEGYSVSREKKERFSLILESASTNQTSMYLCASSVYGRDEQFFGPGTRLTVL.

V gene TRBV5-4 combines with J gene TRBJ2-1, with TRBD2 as a possible D gene (6 bases). The CDR3 is made up of 15 amino acids. Trimming took off 4 bases at V and 4 bases at J, with 15 bases between the two ends. Germline-derived CDR1 and CDR2 are SGHNT and YYREEE (reference sequence). The CDR3: CASSPTSGRYNEQFF. As DNA, the CDR3 is TGTGCCAGCAGCCCGACGAGCGGGCGATACAATGAGCAGTTCTTC.

The chain recombines TRBV7-2 with TRBJ1-2; D is uncertain. CDR1 is SGHTA, CDR2 FQGNSA, per germline. The CDR3 is 12 amino acids. V was shortened by 2 bases and J by 4 bases, with 5 bases between the two germline ends. The CDR3 protein is CASSLSPYGYTF. The CDR3 DNA is TGTGCCAGCAGCTTATCACCCTATGGCTACACCTTC.

The rearrangement uses TRBV27 and TRBJ1-6, with D possibly being TRBD1 (6 bases). This CDR3 is 15 amino acids long. Germline CDR1 is MNHEY and CDR2 is SMNVEV (reference sequence). The V end lost 0 bases, the J end lost 7 bases, and 10 bases lay between the germline ends. Here the CDR3 DNA reads TGTGCCAGCAGTTTATCTACACAGGGAAATTCACCCCTCCACTTT. Protein: CASSLSTQGNSPLHF.

The table lists this clone with a few counts. V usage is TRBV27 and J usage is TRBJ2-5; D remains ambiguous. The CDR3 extends over 11 amino acids. The V gene lost 2 bases and the J gene lost 4 bases, with 2 bases spanning the gap. CDR1 is MNHEY and CDR2 is SMNVEV in the germline V gene (reference sequence). CDR3 nucleotides: TGTGCCAGCAGTTTAGGAGAGACCCAGTACTTC. Protein sequence: CASSLGETQYF.

V gene TRBV7-8 combines with J gene TRBJ1-5; D unresolved. Germline lookup yields CDR1 SGHVS and CDR2 FQNEAQ. With 5 bases removed from V and 5 bases from J, the gap between germline ends came to 13 bases. The CDR3 is made up of 14 amino acids. The CDR3 protein is CASSPPGDHQPQHF. The CDR3 DNA reads as TGTGCCAGCAGCCCCCCAGGAGACCATCAGCCCCAGCATTTT.

The chain links TRBV19 to TRBJ2-2; 10 nucleotides line up with TRBD2. The CDR3 contains 16 residues. Germline assignment: CDR1 LNHDA and CDR2 SQIVND (reference sequence). J lost 5 bases, V lost 4 bases, and 7 bases had no gene match. The CDR3 sequence is CASSTIAGGGTGELFF. CDR3 bases: TGTGCCAGTAGTACTATAGCGGGAGGTGGTACCGGGGAGCTGTTTTTT. The complete variable domain, with remaining parts taken from reference TRBV19 and TRBJ2-2, reads DGGITQSPKYLFRKEGQNVTLSCEQNLNHDAMYWYRQDPGQGLRLIYYSQIVNDFQKGDIAEGYSVSREKKESFPLTVTSAQKNPTAFYLCASSTIAGGGTGELFFGEGSRLTVL.

The V call is TRBV5-4, the J call TRBJ1-2; no reliable D call. CDR1 and CDR2 (germline): SGHNT, YYREEE (reference sequence). This CDR3 region has 14 residues. The ends were cut back, 5 bases at V and 2 bases at J, with 13 bases in the middle. CDR3 sequence reads: CASSRGGINYGYTF. The CDR3 region has the DNA TGTGCCAGCAGTCGAGGAGGCATAAACTATGGCTACACCTTC. Full variable domain (outside the CDR3, taken from reference TRBV5-4 and TRBJ1-2): ETGVTQSPTHLIKTRGQQVTLRCSSQSGHNTVSWYQQALGQGPQFIFQYYREEENGRGNFPPRFSGLQFPNYSSELNVNALELDDSALYLCASSRGGINYGYTFGSGTRLTVV.

The gene calls are TRBV12-2 and TRBJ2-7; the table assigns TRBD2, which was not confirmed against the DNA. TRBV12-2 is annotated as a pseudogene. The CDR3 sequence is 15 residues long. CDR3 in amino acids: CASRAPSGSSYEQYF. CDR3 nucleotides: TGTGCAAGTCGCGCCCCCAGCGGGAGTAGTTACGAGCAGTACTTC.

CDR3 sequence reads: CASSLLTGPGNTIYF. For the CDR3, the DNA is TGTGCCAGCAGCCTCTTAACAGGGCCTGGAAACACCATATATTTT. The J gene is TRBJ1-3, the V gene TRBV7-8, with D perhaps TRBD1 (6 bases). V lost 5 bases and J lost 2, with 13 bases in between. The germline V gene has CDR1 SGHVS and CDR2 FQNEAQ. The CDR3 sequence is 15 residues long.

The chain employs TRBV6-6 and TRBJ2-7; D is possibly TRBD1 or TRBD2 (6 bases each). The CDR3 runs 16 residues. Looked up from germline, CDR1 is MNHNY and CDR2 is SVGAGI (reference sequence). Trimming removed 0 bases from V and 4 bases from J, with 16 bases in between. Written as DNA, the CDR3 is TGTGCCAGCAGTTACTCGAACCGGGGGCGGAAGTACGAGCAGTACTTC. Translation: CASSYSNRGRKYEQYF.